This T cell receptor (beta chain) was observed in a study of blood T cell repertoires in COVID-19. Cohort assignment relied on participant-reported clinical history. Donors of Cohort 3 who recovered were those that had two negative PCRs, clearance, or symptom resolution. Study processing details: How many nucleated cells were present was estimated from reference gene primer amplification. Libraries were prepared by immunoSEQ multiplex PCR; TCRdb keeps only in-frame clonotypes and omits some of them. V, J and clone size are taken as reported in that table, and D and trimming were inferred from the DNA itself. Of a few hundred thousand clones listed, about 89% were seen once; the top ten hold 9.5%. The clonotype comes from a woman aged 40-49 years who had recovered from COVID-19. Material: PBMCs or T cells enriched from blood (not recorded which).

CDR3 region: CASSQEAGGRSDTQYF. In nucleotides, the CDR3 is TGTGCCAGCAGCCAAGAAGCGGGGGGGAGATCAGATACGCAGTATTTT. This chain links TRBV3-1 (or the pseudogene TRBV3-2) with TRBJ2-3, with 10 positions matching TRBD2. V lost 0 bases and J lost 4; bases outside the gene matches: 4. CDR3 size: 16 residues. The V gene's germline CDR1 is LGHDT and CDR2 YNNKEL (reference sequence).